The 22 T cell receptor beta chains presented below share a single source sample, sequenced in a study of OX40 agonist ivuxolimab in advanced cancers. Here immunoSEQ multiplex PCR was the method, and the copy in TCRdb shows in-frame clones only, minus some. The sample shows around 94,000 clones, roughly 90% of them seen only once. This specimen was CD4+ or CD8+ T cells sorted from blood, taken in a trial of the OX40 agonist ivuxolimab. These receptors were collected from an adult with an advanced solid tumor such as melanoma, head and neck, liver or kidney cancer.

V and J are TRBV11-2 and TRBJ1-1; TRBD1 is a possible D gene (6 bases). This CDR3 has 14 residues. Trimming removed 1 base from V and 4 bases from J, with 10 bases in between. CDR1 and CDR2 (germline): SGHAT, FQNNGV. The CDR3 spells CASSLVGGGTEAFF. The CDR3 DNA reads as TGTGCCAGCAGCTTAGTAGGGGGTGGCACTGAAGCTTTCTTT.

The CDR3 DNA reads as TGCAGCGTGATGAGGGGTACAGATACGCAGTATTTT. It yields the protein CSVMRGTDTQYF. The rearrangement joins TRBV29-1 to TRBJ2-3; either TRBD1 or TRBD2 may supply D (5 bases each). Germline values: CDR1 SQVTM, CDR2 ANQGSEA. Deletions cut 6 bases from V and 3 bases from J, with 10 bases between. This CDR3 region has 12 residues.

The genes are TRBV7-8 and TRBJ2-3; D is undetermined. Germline V gene lookup returns CDR1 SGHVS and CDR2 FQNEAQ. This CDR3 spans 14 amino acids. Trimming pared 1 base from V and 9 bases from J, leaving 14 bases between. The CDR3 sequence is CASSLDAVSNTQYF. CDR3 nucleotides: TGTGCCAGCAGCTTAGATGCCGTTAGTAACACGCAGTATTTT.

Only one count was recorded for this clone. The CDR3 DNA reads as TGTGCCAGTAGTATAGGCGAGGGGACAGATACGCAGTATTTT. Amino acid sequence: CASSIGEGTDTQYF. The chain has TRBV19 and TRBJ2-3; D tentatively reads TRBD1 or TRBD2 (5 bases each). V shed 1 base and J shed 3 bases, with 8 bases lying between them. The germline V gene has CDR1 LNHDA and CDR2 SQIVND (reference sequence). The CDR3 totals 14 residues. Using reference TRBV19 and TRBJ2-3 for the parts outside the CDR3, the full variable domain is DGGITQSPKYLFRKEGQNVTLSCEQNLNHDAMYWYRQDPGQGLRLIYYSQIVNDFQKGDIAEGYSVSREKKESFPLTVTSAQKNPTAFYLCASSIGEGTDTQYFGPGTRLTVL.

The gene calls are TRBV27 and TRBJ1-1; 8 positions match TRBD1. The CDR3 has 14 residues. Trimming took 3 bases from V and 10 from J; bases not matched to a gene: 10. Looked up from germline, CDR1 is MNHEY and CDR2 is SMNVEV (reference sequence). The CDR3 is CASSLGKPTGGAFF. CDR3 bases: TGTGCCAGCAGTTTGGGAAAGCCCACAGGGGGAGCTTTCTTT.

The genes are TRBV11-2 and TRBJ2-7, with a possible D match to TRBD2 (6 bases). The V gene's germline CDR1 is SGHAT and CDR2 FQNNGV. This CDR3 has 12 residues. The V end was cut by 5 bases, the J end by 6 bases, with 11 bases between. The DNA of the CDR3 is TGTGCCAGCAGCCCAGGAGGGCGCGAGCAGTACTTC. The encoded protein is CASSPGGREQYF.

The V call is TRBV4-1, the J call TRBJ2-7; D not certain. This CDR3 is 13 amino acids long. With 0 bases removed from V and 3 bases from J, the gap between germline ends came to 6 bases. Germline V gene sequence: CDR1 MGHRA, CDR2 YSYEKL. CDR3 region: CASSQDTVYEQYF. DNA for the CDR3: TGCGCCAGCAGCCAAGACACAGTCTACGAGCAGTACTTC.

This chain connects TRBV27 to TRBJ2-7; TRBD1 aligns across 7 bases. V was pared by 5 bases and J by 3 bases, with 7 bases of the junction left unmatched. The CDR3 loop spans 14 amino acids. The germline CDR1 and CDR2 sequences are MNHEY and SMNVEV (reference sequence). The CDR3 loop reads CASSAGTDHYEQYF. CDR3 coding DNA: TGTGCCAGCAGTGCCGGGACAGACCACTACGAGCAGTACTTC.

This sequence joins TRBV7-6 and TRBJ2-7; D is unclear. V was trimmed by 1 base and J by 6 bases, leaving 4 bases between them. CDR1 SGHVS and CDR2 FNYEAQ come from the germline V gene. This CDR3 has 11 amino acids. The DNA for the CDR3 is TGTGCCAGCAGCTTAGGACCCGAGCAGTACTTC. It encodes CASSLGPEQYF.

The chain couples TRBV27 to TRBJ1-5; D is uncertain. Trimming took off 6 bases at V and 3 bases at J, with 9 bases between the two ends. This CDR3 spans 13 amino acids. The germline CDR1 and CDR2 sequences are MNHEY and SMNVEV (reference sequence). As DNA, the CDR3 is TGTGCCAGCAGCGTTGTATACAATCAGCCCCAGCATTTT. Its translation is CASSVVYNQPQHF.

The chain combines TRBV11-2 with TRBJ2-7, with TRBD1 identical over 8 bases. The V segment lost 4 bases and the J segment 1 base; nucleotides outside the gene matches: 3. The CDR3 has 14 amino acids. Germline V gene sequence: CDR1 SGHAT, CDR2 FQNNGV. The CDR3 DNA reads as TGTGCCAGCAGCTCCTGGGACAGGTCCTACGAGCAGTACTTC. Protein sequence: CASSSWDRSYEQYF.

This clone has only one observation. Distinct nucleotide sequences in the sample also encode this CDR3. The chain couples TRBV5-6 to TRBJ2-7; 10 bases match TRBD1. The V gene's germline CDR1 is SGHDT and CDR2 YYEEEE. V lost 0 bases, J lost 3 bases, and 0 bases stayed unmatched. CDR3 length: 14 amino acids. Here the CDR3 DNA reads TGTGCCAGCAGCTTGGGGACAGGGGGCTACGAGCAGTACTTC. Protein product: CASSLGTGGYEQYF.

Here the CDR3 DNA reads TGTGCCAGCAGCTCTACCACCGGGACTAGCGGAGAAGGGGGCGAGCAGTACTTC. Its translation is CASSSTTGTSGEGGEQYF. The rearrangement joins TRBV13 to TRBJ2-7; TRBD2 aligns across 11 bases. The length of the CDR3 is 18 residues. Germline V gene data show CDR1 as PRHDT and CDR2 as FYEKMQ (reference sequence). J was trimmed by 6 bases and V by 4 bases; bases with no gene match: 17.

The chain carries TRBV5-6 and TRBJ1-2; 10 bases agree with TRBD1. This CDR3 has 15 amino acids. Trimming removed 3 bases from V and 5 bases from J; junction bases left unmatched: 7. Germline V gene sequence: CDR1 SGHDT, CDR2 YYEEEE. CDR3 coding DNA: TGTGCCAGCAGCTGGGGACAGGGGTTTTGGTATGGCTACACCTTC. Its protein product is CASSWGQGFWYGYTF.

This chain uses TRBV11-3 with TRBJ2-2; maybe TRBD1 (5 bases). This CDR3 contains 15 residues. V lost 5 bases, J lost 1 base, and 11 bases lay in between. Germline lookup yields CDR1 SGHNT and CDR2 YENEEA. The CDR3 sequence: CASSLTGRNTGELFF. CDR3 DNA: TGTGCCAGCAGCCTAACAGGAAGGAACACCGGGGAGCTGTTTTTT. The full variable domain, completed using reference TRBV11-3 and TRBJ2-2, is EAGVVQSPRYKIIEKKQPVAFWCNPISGHNTLYWYLQNLGQGPELLIRYENEEAVDDSQLPKDRFSAERLKGVDSTLKIQPAELGDSAVYLCASSLTGRNTGELFFGEGSRLTVL.

This rearrangement joins TRBV28 to TRBJ1-5; D is unclear. The CDR3 sequence is 14 residues long. Trimming pared 8 bases from V and 0 bases from J, leaving 11 bases between. Germline V lookup: CDR1 MDHEN, CDR2 SYDVKM. The CDR3 nucleotides read TGTGCCAGCTCGGGCCTTTATAGCAATCAGCCCCAGCATTTT. Its translation is CASSGLYSNQPQHF. Supplemented by reference TRBV28 and TRBJ1-5, the full variable domain reads DVKVTQSSRYLVKRTGEKVFLECVQDMDHENMFWYRQDPGLGLRLIYFSYDVKMKEKGDIPEGYSVSREKKERFSLILESASTNQTSMYLCASSGLYSNQPQHFGDGTRLSIL.

The gene calls are TRBV10-3 and TRBJ2-7; 9 bases align to TRBD2. Losses at the gene ends were 11 bases for V and 4 bases for J; bases not matched to a gene: 12. Germline V lookup: CDR1 ENHRY, CDR2 SYGVKD. This CDR3 region has 14 residues. CDR3 loop: CAAQGGGERYEQYF. CDR3 sequence (DNA): TGTGCCGCACAAGGCGGGGGGGAGAGATACGAGCAGTACTTC.

V and J are TRBV4-1 and TRBJ2-7; 8 bases fit TRBD2. The junction had 7 bases not matched to a gene; V was cut back by 0 bases and J by 3 bases. This CDR3 is built from 16 residues. In germline, CDR1 is MGHRA, CDR2 YSYEKL. This CDR3 reads CASSQDPEREYYEQYF. Here the CDR3 DNA reads TGCGCCAGCAGCCAAGATCCCGAGCGGGAGTACTACGAGCAGTACTTC.

The chain employs TRBV6-5 and TRBJ2-7, with 9 bases matching TRBD1. This CDR3 region has 14 residues. V trimming: 2 bases; J trimming: 6 bases; junction bases outside the gene matches: 5. The germline V gene encodes CDR1 MNHEY and CDR2 SVGAGI. The CDR3 DNA sequence: TGTGCCAGCAGTTACCTTGACAGGGGGAGCGAGCAGTACTTC. The encoded protein is CASSYLDRGSEQYF.

This clone has just one count. The V gene is TRBV7-6, the J gene TRBJ1-4, with D perhaps TRBD1 (6 bases). Deletions cut 5 bases from V and 7 bases from J, with 11 bases between. The germline CDR1 and CDR2 sequences are SGHVS and FNYEAQ. The CDR3 is 13 residues long. The CDR3 loop is CASSRGGGEKLFF. The CDR3 nucleotides read TGTGCCAGCAGCAGGGGGGGCGGTGAAAAACTGTTTTTT. The complete variable domain, with remaining parts taken from reference TRBV7-6 and TRBJ1-4, reads GAGVSQSPRYKVTKRGQDVALRCDPISGHVSLYWYRQALGQGPEFLTYFNYEAQQDKSGLPNDRFSAERPEGSISTLTIQRTEQRDSAMYRCASSRGGGEKLFFGSGTQLSVL.

V and J are TRBV10-3 and TRBJ1-1; a weak D match, TRBD1 (5 bases). Germline V CDR1 and CDR2: ENHRY, SYGVKD. V was clipped by 4 bases and J by 6 bases, with 9 bases between them. CDR3 length: 12 amino acids. The CDR3 region has the DNA TGTGCCATCAGTGGGGACCTGCCTGAAGCTTTCTTT. It yields the protein CAISGDLPEAFF.

The chain carries TRBV5-5 and TRBJ2-5, with D unresolved. Trimming pared 3 bases from V and 7 bases from J, leaving 22 bases between. Germline-derived CDR1 and CDR2 are SGHKS and YYEKEE (reference sequence). The CDR3 runs to 16 residues. Here the CDR3 DNA reads TGTGCCAGCAGCTCTGACCCTCTAGAGGCCATAGGGACCCAGTACTTC. It translates to CASSSDPLEAIGTQYF.